This T cell receptor (beta chain) is from a study of monozygotic twins with inflammatory bowel disease. Per germline, CDR1 MNHNY and CDR2 SVGAGI (reference sequence). This CDR3 region has 14 residues. TCRdb derives one entry per CDR3 protein from the 5' RACE reads, leaving out DNA. The ten top clones account for approximately 5.4%, within a sample of just over 300,000 distinct CDR3 sequences. This chain uses TRBV6-6 with TRBJ2-2; the TRBD1 assignment by TCRdb is unverifiable without DNA. The TCR sequence derives from a human donor with ulcerative colitis or Crohn's disease, or a healthy co-twin of an affected twin (not recorded which). Material: blood. The CDR3 spells CASSWGQGTGELFF.